These T cell receptor beta chains were read from a single sample in a study of blood T cell repertoires in COVID-19. Some clones are missing from TCRdb's copy, which holds only in-frame ones; the method was immunoSEQ multiplex PCR. The repertoire has around 51,000 clones, 75% to 95% of them found once; the top ten carry about 5.1%. Sequences were obtained from peripheral blood. The source of these receptors is an older man with acute or convalescent COVID-19. Each CDR3 is given with its conserved first and last residue. D genes are given only for firm matches. Clone size, where shown, is once, few, many, or a class for clones that have expanded.

clone size | J gene | D gene | V gene | CDR3 protein | CDR3 DNA
NA | TRBJ1-5 | NA | TRBV4-2 | CASSQDPRGSSRNQPQHF | TGTGCCAGCAGCCAAGACCCCCGGGGTTCAAGTAGAAATCAGCCCCAGCATTTT
NA | TRBJ1-5 | NA | TRBV6-6 | CASSILGLNQPQHF | TGTGCCAGCAGCATCCTGGGCCTCAATCAGCCCCAGCATTTT
NA | TRBJ2-7 | NA | TRBV4-2 | CASSQENYYEQYF | TGTGCCAGCAGCCAAGAGAACTACTACGAGCAGTACTTC
few | TRBJ2-5 | NA | TRBV4-2 | CASSQEWRGPQETQYF | TGTGCCAGCAGCCAAGAGTGGCGGGGACCCCAAGAGACCCAGTACTTC
NA | TRBJ2-1 | NA | TRBV28 | CASRTLYNEQFF | TGTGCCAGCAGGACTCTTTACAATGAGCAGTTCTTC
NA | TRBJ1-2 | TRBD1 | TRBV27 | CASSFSGTGHYGYTF | TGTGCCAGCAGTTTCTCCGGGACAGGGCACTATGGCTACACCTTC
NA | TRBJ1-5 | NA | TRBV12-5 | CASGLNQPQHF | TGTGCTAGTGGTCTCAATCAGCCCCAGCATTTT
once | TRBJ1-2 | TRBD1 | TRBV3-1/TRBV3-2 | CASRPGGGYYGYTF | TGTGCCAGCAGGCCAGGGGGCGGTTACTATGGCTACACCTTC
NA | TRBJ1-2 | NA | TRBV5-6 | CASSLPVQQGNYGYTF | TGTGCCAGCAGCCTCCCGGTCCAACAGGGAAACTATGGCTACACCTTC
NA | TRBJ2-7 | NA | TRBV11-2 | CASSLDHGDPYEQYF | TGTGCCAGCAGCTTAGATCACGGGGATCCCTACGAGCAGTACTTC
NA | TRBJ1-3 | NA | TRBV7-2 | CASSLRGGGNTIYF | TGTGCCAGCAGCTTACGAGGTGGTGGAAACACCATATATTTT
NA | TRBJ2-1 | TRBD2 | TRBV20-1 | CSASSGGAREQFF | TGCAGTGCTAGTAGCGGGGGGGCGCGAGAGCAGTTCTTC